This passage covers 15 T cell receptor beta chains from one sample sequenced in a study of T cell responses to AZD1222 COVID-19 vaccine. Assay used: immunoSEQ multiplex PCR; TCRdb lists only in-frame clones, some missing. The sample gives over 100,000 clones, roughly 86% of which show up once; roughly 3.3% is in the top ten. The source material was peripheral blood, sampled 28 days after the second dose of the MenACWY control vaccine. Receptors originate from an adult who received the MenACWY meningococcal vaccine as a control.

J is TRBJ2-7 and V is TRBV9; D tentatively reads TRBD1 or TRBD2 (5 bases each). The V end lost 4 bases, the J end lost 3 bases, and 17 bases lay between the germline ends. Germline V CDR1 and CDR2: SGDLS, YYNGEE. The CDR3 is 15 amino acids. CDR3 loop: CASSPRGAFLYEQYF. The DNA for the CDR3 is TGTGCCAGCAGCCCGCGAGGGGCCTTCCTCTACGAGCAGTACTTC.

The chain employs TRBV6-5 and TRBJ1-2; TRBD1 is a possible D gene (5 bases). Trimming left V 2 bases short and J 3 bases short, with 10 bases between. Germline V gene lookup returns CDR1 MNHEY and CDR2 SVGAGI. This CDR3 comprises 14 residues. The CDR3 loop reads CASSYGAGDYGYTF. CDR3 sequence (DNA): TGTGCCAGCAGTTACGGGGCGGGGGACTATGGCTACACCTTC.

The CDR3 nucleotides read TGTGCCAGCAGCTTCTGGGGGTCCCACGAGCAGTACTTC. Protein product: CASSFWGSHEQYF. The chain links TRBV5-4 to TRBJ2-7; D may be TRBD1 or TRBD2 (5 bases each). The length of the CDR3 is 13 residues. Trimming took 2 bases from V and 5 from J, leaving 11 bases between them. Germline values: CDR1 SGHNT, CDR2 YYREEE (reference sequence). The full variable domain, rest sourced from reference TRBV5-4 and TRBJ2-7, is ETGVTQSPTHLIKTRGQQVTLRCSSQSGHNTVSWYQQALGQGPQFIFQYYREEENGRGNFPPRFSGLQFPNYSSELNVNALELDDSALYLCASSFWGSHEQYFGPGTRLTVT.

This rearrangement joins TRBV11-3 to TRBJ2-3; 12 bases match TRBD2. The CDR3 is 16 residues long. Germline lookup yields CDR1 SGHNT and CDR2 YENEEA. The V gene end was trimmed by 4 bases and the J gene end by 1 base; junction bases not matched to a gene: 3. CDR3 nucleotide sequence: TGTGCCAGCAGCTCCGGACTAGCGGGGCGCACAGATACGCAGTATTTT. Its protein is CASSSGLAGRTDTQYF.

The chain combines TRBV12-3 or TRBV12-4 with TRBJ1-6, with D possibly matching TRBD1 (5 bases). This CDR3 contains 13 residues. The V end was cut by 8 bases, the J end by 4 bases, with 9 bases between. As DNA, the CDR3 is TGTGCCAGCCTCCAGGGTTATAATTCACCCCTCCACTTT. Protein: CASLQGYNSPLHF.

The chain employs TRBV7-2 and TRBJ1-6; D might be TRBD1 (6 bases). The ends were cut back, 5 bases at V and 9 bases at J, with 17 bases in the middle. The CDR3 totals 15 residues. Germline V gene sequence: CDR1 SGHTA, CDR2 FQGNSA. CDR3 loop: CASSRLQGLTSPLHF. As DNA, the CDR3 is TGTGCCAGCAGCCGCCTGCAGGGGTTAACTTCACCCCTCCACTTT.

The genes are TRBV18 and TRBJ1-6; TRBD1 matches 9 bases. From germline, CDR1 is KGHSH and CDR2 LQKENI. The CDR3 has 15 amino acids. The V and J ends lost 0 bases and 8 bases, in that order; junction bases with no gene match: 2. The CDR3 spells CASSPPGQGDSPLHF. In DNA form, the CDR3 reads TGTGCCAGCTCACCACCGGGACAGGGAGATTCACCCCTCCACTTT. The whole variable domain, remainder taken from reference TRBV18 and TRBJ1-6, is NAGVMQNPRHLVRRRGQEARLRCSPMKGHSHVYWYRQLPEEGLKFMVYLQKENIIDESGMPKERFSAEFPKEGPSILRIQQVVRGDSAAYFCASSPPGQGDSPLHFGNGTRLTVT.

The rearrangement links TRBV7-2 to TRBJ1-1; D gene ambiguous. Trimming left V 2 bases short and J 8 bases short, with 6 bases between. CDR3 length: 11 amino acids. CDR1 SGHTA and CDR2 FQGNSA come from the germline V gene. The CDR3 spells CASSLLKEAFF. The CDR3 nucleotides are TGTGCCAGCAGCTTACTTAAAGAAGCTTTCTTT.

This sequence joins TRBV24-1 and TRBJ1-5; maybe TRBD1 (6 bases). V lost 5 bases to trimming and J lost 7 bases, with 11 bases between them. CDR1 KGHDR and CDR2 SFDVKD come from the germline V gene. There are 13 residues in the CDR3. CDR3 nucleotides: TGTGCCACCAGTGCAGGGGTTCGGCAGCCCCAGCATTTT. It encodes CATSAGVRQPQHF.

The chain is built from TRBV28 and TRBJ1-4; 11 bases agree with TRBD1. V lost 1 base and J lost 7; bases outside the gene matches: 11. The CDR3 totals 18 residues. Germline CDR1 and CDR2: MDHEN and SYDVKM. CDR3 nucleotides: TGTGCCAGCAGTTTATTTGGAGTTATCGGGACAGGGGGTGAAAAACTGTTTTTT. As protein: CASSLFGVIGTGGEKLFF.

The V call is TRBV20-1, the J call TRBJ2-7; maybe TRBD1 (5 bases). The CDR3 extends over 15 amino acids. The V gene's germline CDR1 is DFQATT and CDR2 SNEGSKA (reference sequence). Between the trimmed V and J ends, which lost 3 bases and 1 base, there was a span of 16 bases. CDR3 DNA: TGCAGTGCTAGTCTAGGTAGGGGTAGGTCCTACGAGCAGTACTTC. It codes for CSASLGRGRSYEQYF.

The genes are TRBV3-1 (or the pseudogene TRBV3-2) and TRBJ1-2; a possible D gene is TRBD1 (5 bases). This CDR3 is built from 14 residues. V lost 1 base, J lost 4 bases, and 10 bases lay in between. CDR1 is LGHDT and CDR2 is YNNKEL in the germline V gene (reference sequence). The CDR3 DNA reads TGTGCCAGCAGCCAAGCTCAGGGTCCCTATGGCTACACCTTC. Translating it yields CASSQAQGPYGYTF.

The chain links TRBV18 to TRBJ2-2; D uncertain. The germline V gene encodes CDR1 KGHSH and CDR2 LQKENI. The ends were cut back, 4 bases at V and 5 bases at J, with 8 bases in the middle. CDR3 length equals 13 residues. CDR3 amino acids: CASSQGTTGELFF. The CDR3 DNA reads TGTGCCAGCTCACAGGGAACTACCGGGGAGCTGTTTTTT.

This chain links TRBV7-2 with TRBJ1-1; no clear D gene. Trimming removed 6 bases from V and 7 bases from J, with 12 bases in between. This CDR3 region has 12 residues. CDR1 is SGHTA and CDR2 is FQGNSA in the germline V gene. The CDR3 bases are TGTGCCAGCAGTTGGACGCCGGTTGAAGCTTTCTTT. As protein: CASSWTPVEAFF.

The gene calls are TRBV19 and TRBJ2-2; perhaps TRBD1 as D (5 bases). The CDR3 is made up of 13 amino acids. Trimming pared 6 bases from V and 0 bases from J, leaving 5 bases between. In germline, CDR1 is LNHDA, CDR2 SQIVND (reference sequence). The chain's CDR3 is CASRGPNTGELFF. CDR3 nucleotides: TGTGCCAGTAGGGGGCCGAACACCGGGGAGCTGTTTTTT.